Presented here are 17 T cell receptor beta chains from one specimen sequenced in a study of T-cell reconstitution after alpha-beta-depleted transplantation in children. Unique molecular identifiers tagged the TCRbeta library. TCRdb called the PCR reads again in MiXCR, with one record for every CDR3 protein. The sample shows approximately 240,000 distinct CDR3 sequences, 9% to 10% of them seen only once. This material consisted of PBMCs from the stem cell graft donor, taken from the stem cell graft. Every receptor here comes from a human donor who donated a stem cell graft to a child with SCID.

This clonotype was seen many times. V is TRBV20-1 and J is TRBJ2-3; possibly TRBD2 for D (6 bases). Between the trimmed V and J ends, which lost 6 bases and 6 bases, there was a span of 19 bases. From germline, CDR1 is DFQATT and CDR2 SNEGSKA (reference sequence). CDR3 size: 14 residues. The CDR3 DNA sequence: TGCAGTGCCACCGGGGGTGTGACGTTGGATACGCAGTATTTT. This encodes CSATGGVTLDTQYF.

The sample holds many counts of this clonotype. V gene TRBV7-2 combines with J gene TRBJ1-1; D gene uncertain. The CDR3 consists of 14 residues. Looked up from germline, CDR1 is SGHTA and CDR2 is FQGNSA. Deletions cut 3 bases from V and 1 base from J, with 9 bases between. CDR3 in DNA: TGTGCCAGCAGCTTTAAGGGATGGAACACTGAAGCTTTCTTT. It specifies CASSFKGWNTEAFF. The whole variable domain, filled in from reference TRBV7-2 and TRBJ1-1, reads GAGVSQSPSNKVTEKGKDVELRCDPISGHTALYWYRQSLGQGLEFLIYFQGNSAPDKSGLPSDRFSAERTGGSVSTLTIQRTQQEDSAVYLCASSFKGWNTEAFFGQGTRLTVV.

This chain uses TRBV3-1 with TRBJ2-2; the D gene is possibly TRBD2 (6 bases). CDR1 is LGHDT, CDR2 YNNKEL, per germline (reference sequence). Trimming stripped 0 bases from V and 4 bases from J, with 18 bases between. CDR3 length: 18 amino acids. CDR3 region: CASSQEVGDLFATGELFF. CDR3 nucleotides: TGTGCCAGCAGCCAAGAGGTGGGGGACTTGTTTGCCACCGGGGAGCTGTTTTTT.

This clonotype was counted at least ten times. The chain employs TRBV7-2 and TRBJ2-1; possibly TRBD1 for D (5 bases). The CDR3 is 13 amino acids. Germline V gene data show CDR1 as SGHTA and CDR2 as FQGNSA. Trimming left V 5 bases short and J 12 bases short, with 17 bases between. CDR3 sequence (DNA): TGTGCCAGCAGCCCACAGGTAATTTATGGGCAGTTCTTC. This translates into CASSPQVIYGQFF.

V is TRBV20-1 and J is TRBJ2-2; D is perhaps TRBD1 or TRBD2 (6 bases each). Germline CDR1 is DFQATT and CDR2 is SNEGSKA (reference sequence). The V end was cut by 6 bases, the J end by 3 bases, with 11 bases between. The CDR3 sequence is 13 residues long. The CDR3 bases are TGCAGTGCCGTGGGGGGCTACACCGGGGAGCTGTTTTTT. The encoded protein is CSAVGGYTGELFF.

Many counts were recorded for this clonotype. This chain links TRBV20-1 with TRBJ1-5; D gene unclear. The CDR3 consists of 13 residues. V was pared by 3 bases and J by 0 bases, with 6 bases between. CDR1 DFQATT and CDR2 SNEGSKA come from the germline V gene (reference sequence). This chain's CDR3 is CSARGNSNQPQHF. CDR3 bases: TGCAGTGCTAGGGGGAATAGCAATCAGCCCCAGCATTTT.

This clonotype was detected many times. The chain couples TRBV7-3 to TRBJ2-3; 9 positions match TRBD2. V lost 4 bases to trimming and J lost 6 bases; unmatched junction nucleotides: 8. The CDR3 runs to 15 residues. Germline V gene lookup returns CDR1 SGHTA and CDR2 FQGTGA. The CDR3 DNA reads TGTGCCAGCAGCTACGCAGCGGGGGGAATCGATACGCAGTATTTT. Protein sequence: CASSYAAGGIDTQYF.

This clonotype has at least ten counts. J is TRBJ1-1 and V is TRBV2, with D possibly matching TRBD1 (5 bases). This CDR3 has 13 amino acids. Per germline, CDR1 SNHLY and CDR2 FYNNEI. The V end was cut by 4 bases, the J end by 7 bases, with 13 bases between. The DNA of the CDR3 is TGTGCCAGCAGTGCTTTCGTGGGGGGTGAAGCTTTCTTT. Residues: CASSAFVGGEAFF.

This clonotype was picked up many times. In nucleotides, the CDR3 is TGTGCCAGCAGACAGGTTGGGGGCAATCAGCCCCAGCATTTT. Translated: CASRQVGGNQPQHF. The chain carries TRBV28 and TRBJ1-5; a weak D match, TRBD1 (5 bases). This CDR3 spans 14 amino acids. V gave up 6 bases and J gave up 2 bases, with 11 bases separating them. The germline V gene has CDR1 MDHEN and CDR2 SYDVKM.

This clonotype was counted ten times or more. The chain combines TRBV9 with TRBJ1-2; 7 nucleotides match TRBD1. The germline V gene encodes CDR1 SGDLS and CDR2 YYNGEE. V trimming: 4 bases; J trimming: 4 bases; junction bases outside the gene matches: 10. The CDR3 covers 15 residues. The CDR3 region has the DNA TGTGCCAGCAGCAGGGGGCAGTCCGCCGTCTATGGCTACACCTTC. Amino acids: CASSRGQSAVYGYTF.

This clonotype was picked up many times. The chain carries TRBV4-1 and TRBJ1-2; D is unresolved. The CDR3 runs 14 residues. Germline assignment: CDR1 MGHRA and CDR2 YSYEKL. Trimming left V 4 bases short and J 3 bases short, with 12 bases between. CDR3 DNA: TGCGCCAGCAGCCGGATCGGCACGGACTATGGCTACACCTTC. Amino acid sequence: CASSRIGTDYGYTF.

This clonotype has at least ten counts. CDR3 in DNA: TGCAGTGCTAGCAAGTATTACATATTGAATGAGCAGTTCTTC. Encoded protein: CSASKYYILNEQFF. The chain links TRBV20-1 to TRBJ2-1; unclear D gene. The V gene's germline CDR1 is DFQATT and CDR2 SNEGSKA (reference sequence). The CDR3 contains 14 residues. V was clipped by 3 bases and J by 7 bases, with 16 bases between them.

The table lists this clonotype with many counts. V usage is TRBV20-1 and J usage is TRBJ2-2; D is uncertain. Deletions cut 3 bases from V and 3 bases from J, with 11 bases between. This CDR3 has 14 residues. Germline-derived CDR1 and CDR2 are DFQATT and SNEGSKA (reference sequence). CDR3 in amino acids: CSARGSSDTGELFF. The CDR3, as DNA: TGCAGTGCTAGGGGCTCCTCGGACACCGGGGAGCTGTTTTTT.

This clonotype was picked up many times. The chain links TRBV7-9 to TRBJ1-6, with 8 bases fitting TRBD1. Germline-derived CDR1 and CDR2 are SEHNR and FQNEAQ (reference sequence). This CDR3 spans 14 amino acids. V lost 3 bases, J lost 10 bases, and 5 bases stayed unmatched. CDR3 residues: CASSLTGEGSPLHF. In DNA, the CDR3 is TGTGCCAGCAGCTTGACAGGGGAGGGGTCACCCCTCCACTTT. The complete variable domain, with remaining parts taken from reference TRBV7-9 and TRBJ1-6, reads DTGVSQNPRHKITKRGQNVTFRCDPISEHNRLYWYRQTLGQGPEFLTYFQNEAQLEKSRLLSDRFSAERPKGSFSTLEIQRTEQGDSAMYLCASSLTGEGSPLHFGNGTRLTVT.

This clonotype was recorded many times. This sequence joins TRBV20-1 and TRBJ2-7, with D possibly being TRBD1 or TRBD2 (6 bases each). The CDR3 contains 15 residues. In germline, CDR1 is DFQATT, CDR2 SNEGSKA (reference sequence). V lost 3 bases to trimming and J lost 0 bases, with 15 bases between them. CDR3 nucleotides: TGCAGTGCTAGGTCGGGGGCGACCAGCTCCTACGAGCAGTACTTC. Residues: CSARSGATSSYEQYF.

This clonotype was recorded at least ten times. The chain joins TRBV20-1 to TRBJ1-6; D gene uncertain. Germline V CDR1 and CDR2: DFQATT, SNEGSKA (reference sequence). The CDR3 loop spans 13 amino acids. Trimming took off 6 bases at V and 5 bases at J, with 11 bases between the two ends. The CDR3 spells CSATGLNNSPLHF. The CDR3 coding sequence is TGCAGTGCCACGGGCCTTAATAATTCACCCCTCCACTTT.

This clonotype was observed at least ten times. The CDR3 loop is CATAIYPGGTNEKLFF. The DNA for the CDR3 is TGTGCCACCGCTATCTACCCTGGGGGAACTAATGAAAAACTGTTTTTT. V gene TRBV15 combines with J gene TRBJ1-4, with D possibly being TRBD1 (5 bases). Per the germline V gene, CDR1 is LNHNV and CDR2 is YYDKDF (reference sequence). Trimming removed 8 bases at V and 1 base at J, with 17 bases between. This CDR3 has 16 amino acids.